This section outlines one T cell receptor beta chain sequence together with its context. Its specificity is unknown. The sample comes from a study of post-analysis software for immune sequencing data. Study results and limitations: F measure grouped same-batch samples tightly together. Significantly decreased normalized Chao1 diversity was recorded for multiple sclerosis patients relative to controls.

Incorporated into the TCR beta cDNA libraries were unique molecular identifiers, which served to reduce PCR and sequencing biases. MiXCR, run by TCRdb on the PCR reads, gives a single entry per CDR3 protein. The table records about 400,000 distinct CDR3 sequences, roughly 30% of them present only once. The source material was blood. The source is a girl between 5 and 17 years old with multiple sclerosis.

The CDR3 loop reads CASSQPWTEDYGYTF. DNA for the CDR3: TGTGCCAGCAGCCAACCTTGGACAGAAGACTATGGCTACACCTTC. The J gene is TRBJ1-2, the V gene TRBV4-2, with TRBD1 as a possible D gene (6 bases). CDR1 and CDR2 (germline): LGHNA, YNFKEQ. Trimming pared 2 bases from V and 3 bases from J, leaving 13 bases between. The CDR3 is made up of 15 amino acids.